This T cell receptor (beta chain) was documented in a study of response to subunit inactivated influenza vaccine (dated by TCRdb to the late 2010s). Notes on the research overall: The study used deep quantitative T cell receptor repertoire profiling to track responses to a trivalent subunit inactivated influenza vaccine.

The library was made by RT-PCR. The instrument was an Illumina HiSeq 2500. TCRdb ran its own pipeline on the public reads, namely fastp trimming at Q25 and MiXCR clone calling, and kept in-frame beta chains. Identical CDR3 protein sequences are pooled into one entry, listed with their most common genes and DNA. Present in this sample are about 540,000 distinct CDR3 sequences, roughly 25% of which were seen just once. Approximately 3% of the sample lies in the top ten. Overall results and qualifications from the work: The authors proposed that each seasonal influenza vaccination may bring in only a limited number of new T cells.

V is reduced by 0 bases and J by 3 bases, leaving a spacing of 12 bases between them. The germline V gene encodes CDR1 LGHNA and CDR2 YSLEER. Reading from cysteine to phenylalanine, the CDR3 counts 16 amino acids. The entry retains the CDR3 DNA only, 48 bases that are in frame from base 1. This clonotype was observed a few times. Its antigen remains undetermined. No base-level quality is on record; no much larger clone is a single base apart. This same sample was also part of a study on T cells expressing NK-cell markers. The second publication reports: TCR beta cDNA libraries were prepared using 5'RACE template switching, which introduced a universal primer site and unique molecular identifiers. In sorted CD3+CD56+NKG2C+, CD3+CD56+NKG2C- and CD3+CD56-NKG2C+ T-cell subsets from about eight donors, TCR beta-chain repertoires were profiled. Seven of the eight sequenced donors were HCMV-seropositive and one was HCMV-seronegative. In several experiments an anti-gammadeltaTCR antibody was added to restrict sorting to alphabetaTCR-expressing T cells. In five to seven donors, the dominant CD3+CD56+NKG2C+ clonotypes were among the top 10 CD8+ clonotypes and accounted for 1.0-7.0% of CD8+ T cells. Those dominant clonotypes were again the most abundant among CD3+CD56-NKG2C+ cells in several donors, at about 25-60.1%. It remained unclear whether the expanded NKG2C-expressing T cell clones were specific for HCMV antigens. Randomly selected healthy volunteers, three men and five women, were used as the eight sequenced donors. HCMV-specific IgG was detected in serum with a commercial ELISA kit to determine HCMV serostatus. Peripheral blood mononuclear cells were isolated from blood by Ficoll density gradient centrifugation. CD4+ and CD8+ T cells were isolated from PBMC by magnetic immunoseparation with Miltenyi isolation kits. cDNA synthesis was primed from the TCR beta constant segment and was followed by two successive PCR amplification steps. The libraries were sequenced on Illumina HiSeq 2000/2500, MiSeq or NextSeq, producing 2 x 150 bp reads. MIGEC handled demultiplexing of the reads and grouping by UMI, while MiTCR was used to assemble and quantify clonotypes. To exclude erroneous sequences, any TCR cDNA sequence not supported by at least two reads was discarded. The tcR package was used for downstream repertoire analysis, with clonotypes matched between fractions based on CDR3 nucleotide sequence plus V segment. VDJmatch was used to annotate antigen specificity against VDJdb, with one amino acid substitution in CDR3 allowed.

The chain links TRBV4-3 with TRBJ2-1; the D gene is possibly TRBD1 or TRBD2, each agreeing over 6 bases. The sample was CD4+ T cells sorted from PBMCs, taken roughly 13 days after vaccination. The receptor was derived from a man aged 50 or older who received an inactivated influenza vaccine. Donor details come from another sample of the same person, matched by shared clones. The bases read TGCGCCAGCAGCCAAGAGGGGGGCATGGTCTACAATGAGCAGTTCTTC. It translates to CASSQEGGMVYNEQFF.